The rows below give T cell receptor beta chains drawn from one sample of a study of blood T cell repertoires in COVID-19. The method was immunoSEQ multiplex PCR; TCRdb's version includes in-frame clones alone and lacks a portion of them. The sample has about 200,000 clones; roughly nine tenths are singletons. Sequenced input: peripheral blood. These receptors came from a woman aged 65 to 85 with acute or convalescent COVID-19. The CDR3 runs from the conserved cysteine through the conserved F or W. Fields, in order: D gene, CDR3 length, clone size, V gene, J gene, CDR3 protein, CDR3 DNA. The D gene is left open where the match is weak. Clone size is stated in some rows and not others, as once, few, many or a class when expanded.

NA,14,NA,TRBV28,TRBJ1-1,CASSSAGVDTEAFF,TGTGCCAGCAGTTCCGCAGGGGTAGATACTGAAGCTTTCTTT
TRBD1,15,NA,TRBV27,TRBJ2-2,CASSLTGVGTGELFF,TGTGCCAGCAGTCTGACAGGGGTGGGCACCGGGGAGCTGTTTTTT
TRBD1,16,NA,TRBV5-1,TRBJ2-1,CASSLTGTGLNNEQFF,TGCGCCAGCAGCCTAACCGGGACAGGGCTGAATAATGAGCAGTTCTTC
NA,13,NA,TRBV7-8,TRBJ2-2,CASSFELTGELFF,TGTGCCAGCAGCTTCGAGCTCACCGGGGAGCTGTTTTTT
TRBD2,14,NA,TRBV24-1,TRBJ2-7,CATSPSSGRNEQYF,TGTGCCACCAGTCCCTCTAGCGGGAGAAACGAGCAGTACTTC
NA,14,NA,TRBV19,TRBJ2-2,CASSIVGGTGELFF,TGTGCCAGTAGTATAGTGGGGGGAACCGGGGAGCTGTTTTTT
TRBD2,17,NA,TRBV3-1/TRBV3-2,TRBJ2-2,CASSRLGLAEITGELFF,TGTGCCAGCAGCCGATTGGGACTAGCGGAAATCACCGGGGAGCTGTTTTTT
NA,15,NA,TRBV7-9,TRBJ1-1,CASSLAAGSNTEAFF,TGTGCCAGCAGCTTAGCCGCGGGGTCGAACACTGAAGCTTTCTTT
TRBD2,14,NA,TRBV28,TRBJ2-7,CASSRAGGTYEQYF,TGTGCCAGCTCACGAGCGGGAGGGACCTACGAGCAGTACTTC
NA,15,NA,TRBV28,TRBJ1-5,CASSLGAGVVQPQHF,TGTGCCAGCAGTTTAGGTGCAGGGGTGGTACAGCCCCAGCATTTT
NA,14,once,TRBV7-2,TRBJ2-7,CASSYQARNYEQYF,TGTGCCAGCAGTTACCAGGCCAGGAACTACGAGCAGTACTTC
NA,13,NA,TRBV12-3/TRBV12-4,TRBJ1-3,CASSLARGNTIYF,TGTGCCAGCAGTTTAGCGCGAGGAAACACCATATATTTT
TRBD2,15,NA,TRBV10-2,TRBJ2-1,CASSKSGGRRNEQFF,TGCGCCAGCAGTAAGAGCGGGGGGAGGAGAAATGAGCAGTTCTTC
NA,13,NA,TRBV24-1,TRBJ2-2,CATSTPGTGELFF,TGTGCCACCAGTACCCCGGGCACCGGGGAGCTGTTTTTT
NA,13,NA,TRBV10-2,TRBJ2-7,CASVGLSSYEQYF,TGCGCCAGTGTCGGGTTGAGCTCCTACGAGCAGTACTTC
NA,15,NA,TRBV13,TRBJ1-1,CASTLRAPGSTEAFF,TGTGCCAGCACCCTGAGGGCCCCGGGGAGCACTGAAGCTTTCTTT
TRBD2,15,NA,TRBV6-2/TRBV6-3,TRBJ2-1,CASSLLGGRVHEQFF,TGTGCCAGCAGTCTCCTCGGAGGGAGGGTCCATGAGCAGTTCTTC
TRBD1,13,NA,TRBV29-1,TRBJ1-1,CSVEVGQGTEAFF,TGCAGCGTTGAAGTCGGACAGGGGACTGAAGCTTTCTTT
NA,16,NA,TRBV9,TRBJ1-1,CASSASLPGGDTEAFF,TGTGCCAGCAGCGCTTCCCTCCCCGGCGGGGACACTGAAGCTTTCTTT
NA,15,NA,TRBV19,TRBJ1-2,CASSTRQALNYGYTF,TGTGCCAGTAGTACGCGACAAGCCCTAAACTATGGCTACACCTTC
TRBD1,16,NA,TRBV11-2,TRBJ2-2,CASSSTGTGNTGELFF,TGTGCCAGCAGCTCAACCGGGACAGGCAACACCGGGGAGCTGTTTTTT
NA,13,few,TRBV10-2,TRBJ2-7,CASSERAGYEQYF,TGCGCCAGCAGTGAGCGGGCGGGGTACGAGCAGTACTTC
TRBD2,16,NA,TRBV4-2,TRBJ2-1,CASSQEAAGGANEQFF,TGTGCCAGCAGCCAAGAGGCAGCGGGGGGAGCAAATGAGCAGTTCTTC
NA,14,NA,TRBV18,TRBJ2-5,CASSPTNTQETQYF,TGTGCCAGCTCACCCACCAACACCCAAGAGACCCAGTACTTC
NA,15,NA,TRBV7-5,TRBJ1-2,CVRTIDSGDDYGYTF,TGTGTCAGAACTATCGATTCAGGGGATGACTATGGCTACACCTTC
NA,14,once,TRBV29-1,TRBJ1-1,CSATAPPGNTEAFF,TGCAGCGCCACAGCCCCCCCGGGAAACACTGAAGCTTTCTTT
NA,16,NA,TRBV27,TRBJ2-1,CASRDSKGLGDNEQFF,TGTGCCAGCAGGGACAGCAAGGGTTTAGGGGACAATGAGCAGTTCTTC
NA,16,NA,TRBV7-8,TRBJ2-2,CASSPQLRANTGELFF,TGTGCCAGCAGCCCGCAGTTGAGGGCGAACACCGGGGAGCTGTTTTTT
TRBD1,15,NA,TRBV6-6,TRBJ1-6,CASRPDRGEGSPLHF,TGTGCCAGCAGGCCGGACAGGGGAGAAGGTTCACCCCTCCACTTT
TRBD2,13,few,TRBV10-3,TRBJ2-2,CAISLAGAGELFF,TGTGCCATCAGTCTAGCGGGGGCCGGGGAGCTGTTTTTT
TRBD1,14,NA,TRBV3-1/TRBV3-2,TRBJ1-4,CASSQAQGSEKLFF,TGTGCCAGCAGCCAAGCACAGGGGAGTGAAAAACTGTTTTTT
TRBD1,14,NA,TRBV3-1/TRBV3-2,TRBJ1-6,CASSAGQGNSPLHF,TGTGCCAGCAGCGCAGGACAGGGGAATTCACCCCTCCACTTT
TRBD1,17,NA,TRBV19,TRBJ1-6,CASSIGKGTGRHSPLHF,TGTGCCAGTAGTATAGGAAAGGGGACAGGGCGTCACTCACCCCTCCACTTT
TRBD1,14,few,TRBV5-1,TRBJ2-7,CASSMTGTPYEQYF,TGCGCCAGCAGCATGACAGGGACGCCGTACGAGCAGTACTTC
NA,13,once,TRBV2,TRBJ2-1,CASSKRQNNEQFF,TGTGCCAGCAGTAAACGACAGAACAATGAGCAGTTCTTC
TRBD2,15,NA,TRBV6-5,TRBJ2-2,CASSLTSGLTGELFF,TGTGCCAGCAGTTTGACTAGCGGGTTAACCGGGGAGCTGTTTTTT
NA,15,NA,TRBV5-1,TRBJ1-2,CASSLGGRRNYGYTF,TGCGCCAGCAGCTTGGGTGGCAGGCGAAACTATGGCTACACCTTC
NA,13,NA,TRBV5-1,TRBJ1-2,CASSLAIGYGYTF,TGCGCCAGCAGCTTGGCCATCGGCTATGGCTACACCTTC
NA,14,NA,TRBV5-5,TRBJ2-7,CASSLAGTHYEQYF,TGTGCCAGCAGCTTGGCCGGGACACACTACGAGCAGTACTTC
NA,13,NA,TRBV19,TRBJ1-2,CASNPPGVYGYTF,TGTGCCAGTAACCCACCCGGGGTCTATGGCTACACCTTC
NA,15,NA,TRBV6-5,TRBJ1-4,CASSLNSRRREKLFF,TGTGCCAGCAGCCTCAACAGTCGACGGCGTGAAAAACTGTTTTTT
NA,13,NA,TRBV6-5,TRBJ1-2,CATRDTGYYGYTF,TGTGCCACCAGAGACACTGGTTACTATGGCTACACCTTC
TRBD1,15,NA,TRBV13,TRBJ2-7,CASSRDRVRTYEQYF,TGTGCCAGCAGCAGGGACAGGGTAAGAACCTACGAGCAGTACTTC
NA,14,NA,TRBV5-1,TRBJ1-1,CASSLGGMNTEAFF,TGCGCCAGCAGCTTGGGAGGGATGAACACTGAAGCTTTCTTT
NA,14,NA,TRBV5-1,TRBJ2-3,CASSLDRGGDTQYF,TGCGCCAGCAGCTTGGACAGGGGAGGAGATACGCAGTATTTT
TRBD1,16,NA,TRBV4-1,TRBJ2-1,CASSQDETGAYNEQFF,TGCGCCAGCAGCCAAGATGAGACAGGGGCCTACAATGAGCAGTTCTTC
NA,14,NA,TRBV18,TRBJ1-1,CASSPRTDYTEAFF,TGTGCCAGCTCACCGAGGACGGACTACACTGAAGCTTTCTTT